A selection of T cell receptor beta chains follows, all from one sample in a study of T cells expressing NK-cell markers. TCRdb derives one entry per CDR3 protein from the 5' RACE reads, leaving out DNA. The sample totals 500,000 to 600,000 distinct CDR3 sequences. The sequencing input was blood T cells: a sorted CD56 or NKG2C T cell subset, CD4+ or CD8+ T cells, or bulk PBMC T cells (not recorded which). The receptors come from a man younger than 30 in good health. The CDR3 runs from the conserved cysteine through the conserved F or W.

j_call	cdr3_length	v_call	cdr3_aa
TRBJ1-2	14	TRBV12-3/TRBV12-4	CASGEGQPGSGYTF
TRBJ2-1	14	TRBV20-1	CSAETSGFYNEQFF
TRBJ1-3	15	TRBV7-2	CASSLDDRSGNTIYF
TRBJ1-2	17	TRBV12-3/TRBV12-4	CASTTAAGPNPNYGYTF
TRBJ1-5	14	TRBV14	CASSRGQGDQPQHF
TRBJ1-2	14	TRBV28	CASSPREPAYGYTF
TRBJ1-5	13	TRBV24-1	CATAEGSNQPQHF
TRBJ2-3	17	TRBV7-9	CASSPPWQGPNTDTQYF
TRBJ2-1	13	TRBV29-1	CSARSGRAWEQFF
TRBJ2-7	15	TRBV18	CASSPTGASAYEQYF
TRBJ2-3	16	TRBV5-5	CASSLATSGVTDTQYF
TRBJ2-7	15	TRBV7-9	CASSLPRDGPYEQYF
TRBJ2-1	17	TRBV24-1	CATSDRIGLAGDSEQFF
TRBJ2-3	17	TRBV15	CATGRPGLAGAADTQYF
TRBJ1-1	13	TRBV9	CASSVAGGREAFF
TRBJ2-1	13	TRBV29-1	CSVEERGMDEQFF
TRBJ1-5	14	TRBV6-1	CASSGWEGAQPQHF
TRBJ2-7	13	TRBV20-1	CSARSPDGAVQYF
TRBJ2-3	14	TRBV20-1	CSANPRGHTDTQYF
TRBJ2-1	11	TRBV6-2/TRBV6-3	CASVGQVVQFF
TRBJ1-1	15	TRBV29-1	CSVAPRLAKNTEAFF
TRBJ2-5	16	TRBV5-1	CASSPTGLAIEETQYF
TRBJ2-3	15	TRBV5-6	CASSPLTGQVDTQYF
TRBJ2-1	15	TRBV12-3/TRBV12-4	CASSFEGGAGNEQFF